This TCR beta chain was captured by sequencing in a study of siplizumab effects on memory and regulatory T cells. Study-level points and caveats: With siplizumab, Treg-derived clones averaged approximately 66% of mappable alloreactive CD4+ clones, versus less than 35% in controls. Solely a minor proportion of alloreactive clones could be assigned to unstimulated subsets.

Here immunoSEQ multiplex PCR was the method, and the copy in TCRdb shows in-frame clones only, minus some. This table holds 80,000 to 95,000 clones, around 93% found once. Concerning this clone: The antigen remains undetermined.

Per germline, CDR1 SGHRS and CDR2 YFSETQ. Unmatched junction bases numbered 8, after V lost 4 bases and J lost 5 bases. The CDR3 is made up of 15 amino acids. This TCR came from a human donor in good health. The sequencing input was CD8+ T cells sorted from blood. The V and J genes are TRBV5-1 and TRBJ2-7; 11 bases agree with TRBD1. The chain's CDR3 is CASSPWTGGKDEQYF. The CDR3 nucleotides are TGCGCCAGCAGCCCATGGACAGGGGGCAAGGACGAGCAGTACTTC.